The TCR beta chain described here comes from a study of T cell responses to AZD1222 COVID-19 vaccine. Study-level background: Pooled together were second doses at about 4 or about 12 weeks.

The junction had 22 bases not matched to a gene; V was cut back by 2 bases and J by 5 bases. This CDR3 region has 20 residues. Germline CDR1 and CDR2: MNHEY and SVGEGT. The assay was immunoSEQ multiplex PCR, and TCRdb's table has in-frame clones only and misses some. The data show around 130,000 clones, roughly nine tenths seen once. V and J are TRBV6-2 or TRBV6-3 and TRBJ1-1, with 8 bases aligning to TRBD1. Specimen: peripheral blood, collected on day 0 of AZD1222 vaccination. This sequence originates from an adult in good health. CDR3 sequence (DNA): TGTGCCAGCAGTTACCGACGCCAAAGGGGCAGGGGGCAGAGCAATACTGAAGCTTTCTTT. It yields the protein CASSYRRQRGRGQSNTEAFF.